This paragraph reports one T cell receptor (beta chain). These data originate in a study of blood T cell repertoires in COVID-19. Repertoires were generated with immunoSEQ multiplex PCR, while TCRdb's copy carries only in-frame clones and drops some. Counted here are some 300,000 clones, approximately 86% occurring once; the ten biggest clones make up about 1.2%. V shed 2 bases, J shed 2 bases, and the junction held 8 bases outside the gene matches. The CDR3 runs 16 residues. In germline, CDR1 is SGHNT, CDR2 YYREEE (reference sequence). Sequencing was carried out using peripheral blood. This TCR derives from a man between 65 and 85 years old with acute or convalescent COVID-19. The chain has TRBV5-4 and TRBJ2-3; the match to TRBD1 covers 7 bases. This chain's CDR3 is CASSLGGSRDTDTQYF. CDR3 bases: TGTGCCAGCAGCTTAGGGGGCTCTCGTGACACAGATACGCAGTATTTT. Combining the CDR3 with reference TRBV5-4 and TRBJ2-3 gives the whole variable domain ETGVTQSPTHLIKTRGQQVTLRCSSQSGHNTVSWYQQALGQGPQFIFQYYREEENGRGNFPPRFSGLQFPNYSSELNVNALELDDSALYLCASSLGGSRDTDTQYFGPGTRLTVL.